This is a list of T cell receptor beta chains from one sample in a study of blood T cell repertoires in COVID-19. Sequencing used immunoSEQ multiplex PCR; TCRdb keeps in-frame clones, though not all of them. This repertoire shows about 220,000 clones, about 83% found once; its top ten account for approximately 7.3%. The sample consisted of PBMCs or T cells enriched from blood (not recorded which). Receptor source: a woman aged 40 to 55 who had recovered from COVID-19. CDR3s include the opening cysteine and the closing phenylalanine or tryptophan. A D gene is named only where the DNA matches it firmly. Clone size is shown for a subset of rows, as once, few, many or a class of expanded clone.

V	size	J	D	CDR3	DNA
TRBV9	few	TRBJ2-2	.	CASSRTREGTGELFF	TGTGCCAGCAGCCGCACGAGGGAAGGCACCGGGGAGCTGTTTTTT
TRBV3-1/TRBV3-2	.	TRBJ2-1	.	CASSQVGGHEQFF	TGTGCCAGCAGCCAAGTTGGTGGCCATGAGCAGTTCTTC
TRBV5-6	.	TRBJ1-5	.	CASSLGGRQPQHF	TGTGCCAGCAGCTTGGGGGGGCGTCAGCCCCAGCATTTT
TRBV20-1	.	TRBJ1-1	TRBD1	CSARGQGEAFF	TGCAGTGCTAGGGGACAGGGGGAAGCTTTCTTT
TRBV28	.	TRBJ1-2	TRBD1	CASSSGTGYHF	TGTGCCAGCAGTTCCGGGACAGGGTACCACTTC
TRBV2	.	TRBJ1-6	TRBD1	CASRTGTGGRPLHF	TGTGCCAGCCGTACCGGGACAGGGGGCCGACCCCTCCACTTT
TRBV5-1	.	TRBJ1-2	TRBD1	CASSSTGVSYSYTF	TGCGCCAGCAGCTCGACAGGGGTGAGCTATAGCTACACCTTC
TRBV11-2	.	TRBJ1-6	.	CASSHDRPHNSPLHF	TGTGCCAGCAGCCATGACAGGCCTCATAATTCACCCCTCCACTTT
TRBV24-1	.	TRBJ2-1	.	CATSDQTGSSYNEQFF	TGTGCCACCAGTGACCAAACAGGAAGCTCCTACAATGAGCAGTTCTTC
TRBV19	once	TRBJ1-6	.	CASSIGRTAEPLHF	TGTGCCAGTAGTATCGGGAGGACCGCTGAACCCCTCCACTTT
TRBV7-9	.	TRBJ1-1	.	CASSLSLNTEAFF	TGTGCCAGCAGCTTGAGTTTGAACACTGAAGCTTTCTTT
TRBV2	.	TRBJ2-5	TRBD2	CASMGGLAGSRGKETQYF	TGTGCCAGCATGGGGGGACTAGCGGGATCCAGAGGGAAAGAGACCCAGTACTTC
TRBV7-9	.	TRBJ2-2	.	CASSFPRGTGELFF	TGTGCCAGCAGCTTTCCCCGGGGCACCGGGGAGCTGTTTTTT
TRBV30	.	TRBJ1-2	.	CAWTPGQILSYTF	TGTGCCTGGACACCGGGACAAATATTAAGCTACACCTTC
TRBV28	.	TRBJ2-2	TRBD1	CASSSPGGSNTGELFF	TGTGCCAGCAGTTCCCCAGGGGGTTCGAACACCGGGGAGCTGTTTTTT
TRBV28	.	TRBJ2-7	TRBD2	CASRPRGLAGYEQYF	TGTGCCTCACGCCCCCGGGGACTAGCGGGGTACGAGCAGTACTTC
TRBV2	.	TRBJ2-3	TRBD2	CASSRLAGFTDTQYF	TGTGCCAGCTCACGACTAGCGGGCTTCACAGATACGCAGTATTTT
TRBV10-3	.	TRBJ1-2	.	CAISDYKNGYTF	TGTGCCATCAGTGATTACAAAAATGGCTACACCTTC
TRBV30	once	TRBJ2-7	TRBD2	CAGGGLAGAEQYF	TGTGCAGGAGGAGGACTAGCGGGAGCCGAGCAGTACTTC
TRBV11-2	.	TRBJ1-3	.	CASSFASGNTIYF	TGTGCCAGCAGCTTCGCGTCCGGAAACACCATATATTTT
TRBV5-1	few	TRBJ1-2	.	CASSLGLGSHYGYTF	TGCGCCAGCAGCTTGGGATTGGGTAGCCACTATGGCTACACCTTC
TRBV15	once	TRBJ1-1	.	CATSRGTGLTEAFF	TGTGCCACCAGCAGGGGTACAGGGCTCACTGAAGCTTTCTTT
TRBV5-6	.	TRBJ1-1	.	CASSFGTLLNTEAFF	TGTGCCAGCAGCTTTGGGACACTGTTGAACACTGAAGCTTTCTTT
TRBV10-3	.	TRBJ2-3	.	CAIEDNRDTQYF	TGTGCCATCGAGGATAATCGAGATACGCAGTATTTT
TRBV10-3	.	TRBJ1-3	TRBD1	CAISGDSSGNTIYF	TGTGCCATCAGTGGGGACAGCTCTGGAAACACCATATATTTT
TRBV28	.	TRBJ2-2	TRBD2	CASSYSGSVTGELFF	TGTGCCAGCAGTTATAGCGGGAGCGTAACCGGGGAGCTGTTTTTT
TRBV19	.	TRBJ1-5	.	CASSDIRGVGNQPQHF	TGTGCCAGTAGTGACATCAGGGGCGTGGGGAATCAGCCCCAGCATTTT
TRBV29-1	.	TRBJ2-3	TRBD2	CSVLADYTDTQYF	TGCAGCGTTCTAGCGGATTACACAGATACGCAGTATTTT
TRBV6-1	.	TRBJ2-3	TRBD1	CASSEEVGQGADTQYF	TGTGCCAGCAGTGAAGAGGTGGGACAGGGGGCAGATACGCAGTATTTT
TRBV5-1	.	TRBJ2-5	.	CASRSTLYQETQYF	TGCGCCAGCAGGTCTACCTTGTACCAAGAGACCCAGTACTTC
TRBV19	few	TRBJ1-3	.	CATLEQGRNTIYF	TGTGCCACCCTTGAACAGGGAAGAAACACCATATATTTT
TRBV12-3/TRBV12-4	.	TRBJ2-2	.	CASSRLVTGELFF	TGTGCCAGCAGTAGACTAGTTACGGGGGAGCTGTTTTTT
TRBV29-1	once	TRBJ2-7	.	CSTLGVGAVEQYF	TGCAGCACCCTGGGGGTGGGGGCGGTCGAGCAGTACTTC
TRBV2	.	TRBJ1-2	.	CASSAWHGYTF	TGTGCCAGCAGTGCTTGGCATGGCTACACCTTC
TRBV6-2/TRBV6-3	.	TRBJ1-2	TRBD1	CASSLTGAYGYTF	TGTGCCAGCAGCCTGACAGGGGCCTATGGCTACACCTTC
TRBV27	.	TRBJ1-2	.	CASGLRGNYGYTF	TGTGCCAGCGGGCTCAGGGGAAACTATGGCTACACCTTC
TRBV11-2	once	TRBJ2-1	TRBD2	CASSSTSGVYNEQFF	TGTGCCAGCAGCTCGACTAGCGGAGTATACAATGAGCAGTTCTTC
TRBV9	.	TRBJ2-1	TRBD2	CASSVGAGEAYNEQFF	TGTGCCAGCAGCGTAGGAGCGGGAGAGGCATACAATGAGCAGTTCTTC
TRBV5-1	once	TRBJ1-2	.	CASSLEGTTNYGYTF	TGCGCCAGCAGCTTAGAGGGGACAACCAACTATGGCTACACCTTC
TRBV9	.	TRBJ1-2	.	CASTGLSNYGYTF	TGTGCCAGCACCGGACTCTCTAACTATGGCTACACCTTC
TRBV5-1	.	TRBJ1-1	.	CASSWTGRNTEAFF	TGCGCCAGCAGCTGGACGGGGAGGAACACTGAAGCTTTCTTT
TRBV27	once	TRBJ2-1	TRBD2	CASSPSSGWDEQFF	TGTGCCAGCAGTCCGTCTAGCGGATGGGATGAGCAGTTCTTC